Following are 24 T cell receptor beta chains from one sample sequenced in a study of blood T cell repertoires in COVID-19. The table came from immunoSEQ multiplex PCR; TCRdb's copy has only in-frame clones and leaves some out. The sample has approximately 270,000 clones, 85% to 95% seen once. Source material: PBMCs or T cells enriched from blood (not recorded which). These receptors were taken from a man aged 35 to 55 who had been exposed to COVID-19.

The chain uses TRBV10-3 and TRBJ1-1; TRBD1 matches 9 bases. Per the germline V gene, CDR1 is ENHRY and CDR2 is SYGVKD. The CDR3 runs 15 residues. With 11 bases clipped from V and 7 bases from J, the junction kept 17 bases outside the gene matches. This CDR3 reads CAATNRDRVSSEAFF. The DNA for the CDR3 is TGTGCCGCCACAAACCGGGACAGGGTTTCCAGTGAAGCTTTCTTT.

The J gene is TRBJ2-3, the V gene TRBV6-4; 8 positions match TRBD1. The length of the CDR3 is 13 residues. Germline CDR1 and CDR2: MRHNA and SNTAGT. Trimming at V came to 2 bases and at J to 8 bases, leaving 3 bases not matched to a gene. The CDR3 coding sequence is TGTGCCAGCAGTGACCGGACAGGGATTACGCAGTATTTT. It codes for CASSDRTGITQYF.

CDR3 protein: CAWSVSSGRWSSYNEQFF. CDR3 sequence (DNA): TGTGCCTGGAGTGTTAGTAGCGGGCGTTGGAGCTCCTACAATGAGCAGTTCTTC. This chain links TRBV30 with TRBJ2-1, with 7 bases lining up with TRBD2. This CDR3 comprises 18 residues. V trimming: 0 bases; J trimming: 0 bases; junction bases outside the gene matches: 11. Germline assignment: CDR1 GTSNPN and CDR2 SVGIG (reference sequence).

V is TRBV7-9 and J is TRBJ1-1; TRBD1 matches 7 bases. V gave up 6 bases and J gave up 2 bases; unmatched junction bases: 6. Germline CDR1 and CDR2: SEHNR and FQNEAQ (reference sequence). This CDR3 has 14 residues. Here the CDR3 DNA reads TGTGCCAGCAGAACAGGGGCTGAAAACACTGAAGCTTTCTTT. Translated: CASRTGAENTEAFF.

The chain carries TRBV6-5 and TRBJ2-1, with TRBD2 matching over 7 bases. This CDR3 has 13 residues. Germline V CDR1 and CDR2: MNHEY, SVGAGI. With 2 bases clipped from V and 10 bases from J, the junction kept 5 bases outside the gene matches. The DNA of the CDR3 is TGTGCCAGCAGTTACCCTAAAGCGGGAGAGCAGTTCTTC. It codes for CASSYPKAGEQFF.

CDR3 DNA: TGTGCCAGCAGCCCGATAACAGGGAGAATAAGTACTGAAGCTTTCTTT. Protein product: CASSPITGRISTEAFF. This rearrangement joins TRBV7-9 to TRBJ1-1; TRBD1 is a possible D gene (6 bases). The CDR3 is 16 residues long. CDR1 is SEHNR, CDR2 FQNEAQ, per germline (reference sequence). V lost 5 bases to trimming and J lost 5 bases, with 21 bases between them.

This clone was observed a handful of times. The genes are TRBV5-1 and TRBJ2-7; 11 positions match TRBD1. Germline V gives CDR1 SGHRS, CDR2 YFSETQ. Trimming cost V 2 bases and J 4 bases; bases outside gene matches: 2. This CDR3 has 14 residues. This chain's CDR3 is CASSLGTGGYEQYF. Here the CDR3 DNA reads TGCGCCAGCAGCTTAGGGACAGGGGGTTACGAGCAGTACTTC.

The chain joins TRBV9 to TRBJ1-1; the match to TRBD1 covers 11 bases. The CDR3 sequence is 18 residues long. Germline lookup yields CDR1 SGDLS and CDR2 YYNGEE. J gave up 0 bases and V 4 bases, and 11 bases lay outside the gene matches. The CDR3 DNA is TGTGCCAGCAGCCGGACCGGGACAGGGGGTCTTTTGAACACTGAAGCTTTCTTT. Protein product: CASSRTGTGGLLNTEAFF.

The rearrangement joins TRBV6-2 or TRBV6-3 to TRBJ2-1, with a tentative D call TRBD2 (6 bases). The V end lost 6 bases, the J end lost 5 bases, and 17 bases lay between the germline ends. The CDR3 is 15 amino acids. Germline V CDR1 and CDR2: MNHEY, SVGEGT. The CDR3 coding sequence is TGTGCCAGCAGCCGGCTAGCGATCTTCCACAATGAGCAGTTCTTC. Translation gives CASSRLAIFHNEQFF.

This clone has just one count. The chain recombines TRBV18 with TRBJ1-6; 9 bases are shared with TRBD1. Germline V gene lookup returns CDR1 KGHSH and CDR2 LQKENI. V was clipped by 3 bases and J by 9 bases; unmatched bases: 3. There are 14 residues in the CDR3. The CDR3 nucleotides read TGTGCCAGCTCACCGACAGGGGGTTCTTCACCCCTCCACTTT. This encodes CASSPTGGSSPLHF.

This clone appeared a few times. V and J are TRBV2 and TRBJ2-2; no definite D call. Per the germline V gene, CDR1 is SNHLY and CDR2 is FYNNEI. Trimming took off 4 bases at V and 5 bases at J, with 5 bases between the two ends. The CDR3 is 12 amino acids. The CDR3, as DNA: TGTGCCAGCAGTGCGGTAACCGGGGAGCTGTTTTTT. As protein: CASSAVTGELFF.

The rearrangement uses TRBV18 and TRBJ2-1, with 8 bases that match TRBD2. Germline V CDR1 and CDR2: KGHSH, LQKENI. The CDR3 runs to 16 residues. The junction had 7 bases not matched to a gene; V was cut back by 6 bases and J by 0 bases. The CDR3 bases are TGTGCCAGCTCTCCGACTAGCGCGAGCTCCTACAATGAGCAGTTCTTC. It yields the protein CASSPTSASSYNEQFF.

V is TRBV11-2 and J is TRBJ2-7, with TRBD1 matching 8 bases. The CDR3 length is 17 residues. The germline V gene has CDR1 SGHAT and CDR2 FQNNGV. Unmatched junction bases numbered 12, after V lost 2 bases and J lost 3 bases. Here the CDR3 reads CASSLLYRDRRYYEQYF. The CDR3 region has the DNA TGTGCCAGCAGCTTATTATACCGGGACAGGAGGTACTACGAGCAGTACTTC.

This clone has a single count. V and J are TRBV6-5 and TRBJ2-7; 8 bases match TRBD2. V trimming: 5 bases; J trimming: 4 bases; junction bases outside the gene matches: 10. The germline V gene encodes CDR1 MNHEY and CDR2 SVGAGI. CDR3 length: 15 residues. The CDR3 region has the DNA TGTGCCAGCAGTCATTGGGATAGCGGGAAATACGAGCAGTACTTC. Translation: CASSHWDSGKYEQYF.

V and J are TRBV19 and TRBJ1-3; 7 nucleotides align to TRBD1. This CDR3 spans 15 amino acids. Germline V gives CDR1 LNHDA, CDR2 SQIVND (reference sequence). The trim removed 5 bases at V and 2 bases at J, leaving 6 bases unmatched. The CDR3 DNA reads TGTGCCAGTAGTGAGACAGGGAACCCTGGAAACACCATATATTTT. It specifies CASSETGNPGNTIYF.

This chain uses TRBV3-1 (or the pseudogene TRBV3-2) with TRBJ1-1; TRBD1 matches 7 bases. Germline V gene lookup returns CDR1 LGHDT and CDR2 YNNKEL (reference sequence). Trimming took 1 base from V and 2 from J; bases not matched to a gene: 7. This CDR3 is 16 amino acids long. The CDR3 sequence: CASSQASDRLNTEAFF. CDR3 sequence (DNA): TGTGCCAGCAGCCAAGCCTCGGACAGGTTAAACACTGAAGCTTTCTTT.

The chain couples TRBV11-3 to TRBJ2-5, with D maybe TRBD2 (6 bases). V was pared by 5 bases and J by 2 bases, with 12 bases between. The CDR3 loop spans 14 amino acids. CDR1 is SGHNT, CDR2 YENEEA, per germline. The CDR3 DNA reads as TGTGCCAGCAGCCCCCGGAGGGAACAAGAGACCCAGTACTTC. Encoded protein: CASSPRREQETQYF.

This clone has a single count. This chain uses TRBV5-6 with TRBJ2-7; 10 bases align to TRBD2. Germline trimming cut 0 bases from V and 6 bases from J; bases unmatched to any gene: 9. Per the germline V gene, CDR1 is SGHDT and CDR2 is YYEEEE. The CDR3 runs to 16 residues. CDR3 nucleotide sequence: TGTGCCAGCAGCTTGGTTTCACAGGCTAGCGGGAGCGAGCAGTACTTC. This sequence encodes CASSLVSQASGSEQYF.

The DNA for the CDR3 is TGTGCCAGCAGCTGGCAGGAGGGGATCTACAATGAGCAGTTCTTC. As protein: CASSWQEGIYNEQFF. The chain links TRBV7-8 to TRBJ2-1; D might be TRBD2 (6 bases). Trimming removed 4 bases from V and 3 bases from J, with 13 bases in between. There are 15 residues in the CDR3. Germline V gives CDR1 SGHVS, CDR2 FQNEAQ.

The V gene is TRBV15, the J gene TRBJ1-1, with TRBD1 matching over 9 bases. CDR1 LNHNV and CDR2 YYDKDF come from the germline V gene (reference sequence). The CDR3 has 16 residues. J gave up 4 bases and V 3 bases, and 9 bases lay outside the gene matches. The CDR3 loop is CATSSAPGTGSTEAFF. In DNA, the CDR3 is TGTGCCACCAGCAGTGCTCCCGGGACAGGGTCCACTGAAGCTTTCTTT. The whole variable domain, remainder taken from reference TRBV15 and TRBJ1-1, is DAMVIQNPRYQVTQFGKPVTLSCSQTLNHNVMYWYQQKSSQAPKLLFHYYDKDFNNEADTPDNFQSRRPNTSFCFLDIRSPGLGDTAMYLCATSSAPGTGSTEAFFGQGTRLTVV.

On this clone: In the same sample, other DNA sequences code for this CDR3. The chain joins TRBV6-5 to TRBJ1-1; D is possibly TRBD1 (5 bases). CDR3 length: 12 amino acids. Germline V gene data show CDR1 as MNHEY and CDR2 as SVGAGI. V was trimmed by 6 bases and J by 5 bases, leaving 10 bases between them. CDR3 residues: CASRTGGTEAFF. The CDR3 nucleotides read TGTGCCAGCAGAACGGGGGGAACTGAAGCTTTCTTT.

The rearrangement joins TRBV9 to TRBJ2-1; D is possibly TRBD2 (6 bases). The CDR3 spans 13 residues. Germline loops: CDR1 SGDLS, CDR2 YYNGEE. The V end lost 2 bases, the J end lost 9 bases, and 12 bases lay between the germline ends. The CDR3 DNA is TGTGCCAGCAGCGTCCCCGGGACTTCTGAGCAGTTCTTC. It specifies CASSVPGTSEQFF.

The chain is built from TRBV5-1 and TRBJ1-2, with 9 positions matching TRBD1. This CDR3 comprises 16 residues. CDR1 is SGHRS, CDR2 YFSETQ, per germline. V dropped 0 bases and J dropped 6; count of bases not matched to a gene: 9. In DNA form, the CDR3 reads TGCGCCAGCAGCTTGGCCGGGACAGGGCCCGGTGATGGCTACACCTTC. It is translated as CASSLAGTGPGDGYTF.

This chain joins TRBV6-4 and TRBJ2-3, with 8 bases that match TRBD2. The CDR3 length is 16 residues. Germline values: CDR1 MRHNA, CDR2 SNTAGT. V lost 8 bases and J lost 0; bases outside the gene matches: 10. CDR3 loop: CASSVSSGPSTDTQYF. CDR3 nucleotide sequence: TGTGCCAGCTCGGTTTCTAGCGGGCCCAGCACAGATACGCAGTATTTT.